This entry features one TCR beta chain sequence. The sample belongs to a study of control samples from healthy donors and cancer patients. The method was immunoSEQ multiplex PCR; TCRdb's version includes in-frame clones alone and lacks a portion of them. The sample shows tens of thousands of clones, under 90% of them seen only once. J lost 9 bases, V lost 2 bases, and 9 bases had no gene match. The CDR3 sequence is 15 residues long. Germline V gene sequence: CDR1 SGHTA, CDR2 FQGNSA. The gene calls are TRBV7-2 and TRBJ2-3; 9 nucleotides align to TRBD2. The sequencing input was blood. This sequence originates from a man between 45 and 60 years old in good health. The CDR3 is CASSLTSSGEGTQYF. The CDR3 nucleotides are TGTGCCAGCAGCTTAACCTCTAGCGGGGAAGGGACGCAGTATTTT.